Sequencing of this TCR beta chain was carried out in a study of Ad26.COV2.S vaccination and SARS-CoV-2 variants. Findings and caveats of the study: Vaccine recipients surpassed placebo recipients in spike-specific TCR breadth. Participants given vaccine showed non-spike TCR breadth similar to that of placebo recipients.

As for treatment: roughly 20 received Ad26.COV2.S at low or high dose, single or two shots; roughly five received placebo; per-sample allocation not given. Sampling took place 63 days after the first vaccine or placebo injection. Germline CDR1 is SGHAT and CDR2 is FQNNGV. CDR3 length: 13 residues. The V end lost 5 bases, the J end lost 8 bases, and 15 bases lay between the germline ends. On this clone: Its antigen is not identified.

The data were produced by immunoSEQ multiplex PCR, yet TCRdb's version contains in-frame clones alone and is incomplete. The sample holds 350,000 to 450,000 clones, roughly 90% seen once. The TCR sequence derives from a person between 18 and 60 years old who received the Ad26.COV2.S COVID-19 vaccine or a placebo. The V call is TRBV11-2, the J call TRBJ2-5, with a possible D match to TRBD2 (6 bases). Material: peripheral blood, obtained in a trial of Ad26.COV2.S vaccine versus placebo. CDR3 region: CASSQGTAGTQYF. CDR3 DNA sequence: TGTGCCAGCAGCCAAGGGACTGCGGGTACCCAGTACTTC.